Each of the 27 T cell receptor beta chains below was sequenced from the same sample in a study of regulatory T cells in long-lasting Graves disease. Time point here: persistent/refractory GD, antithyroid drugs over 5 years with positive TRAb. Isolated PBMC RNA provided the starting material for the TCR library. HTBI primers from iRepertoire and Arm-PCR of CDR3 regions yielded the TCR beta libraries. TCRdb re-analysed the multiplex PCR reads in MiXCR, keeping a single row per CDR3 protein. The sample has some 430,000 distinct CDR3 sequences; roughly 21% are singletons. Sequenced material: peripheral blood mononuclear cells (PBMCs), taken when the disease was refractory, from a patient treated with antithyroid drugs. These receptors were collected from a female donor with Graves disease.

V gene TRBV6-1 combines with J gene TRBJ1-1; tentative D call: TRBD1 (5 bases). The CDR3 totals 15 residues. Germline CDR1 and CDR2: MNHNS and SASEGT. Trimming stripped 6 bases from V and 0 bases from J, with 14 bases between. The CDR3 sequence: CASRDLGGLNTEAFF. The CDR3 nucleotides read TGTGCCAGCAGAGACCTCGGGGGACTGAACACTGAAGCTTTCTTT.

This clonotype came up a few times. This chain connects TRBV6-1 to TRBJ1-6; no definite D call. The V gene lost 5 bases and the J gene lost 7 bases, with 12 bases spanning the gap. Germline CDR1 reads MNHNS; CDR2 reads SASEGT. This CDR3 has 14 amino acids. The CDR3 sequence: CASSWEGGNSPLHF. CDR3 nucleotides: TGTGCCAGCAGTTGGGAGGGCGGCAATTCACCCCTCCACTTT.

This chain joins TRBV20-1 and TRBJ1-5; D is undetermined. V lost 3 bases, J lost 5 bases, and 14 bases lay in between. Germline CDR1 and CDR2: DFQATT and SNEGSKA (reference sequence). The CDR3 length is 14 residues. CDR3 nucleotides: TGCAGTGCTAGTTGGCTTATCGGCCATCAGCCCCAGCATTTT. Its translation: CSASWLIGHQPQHF.

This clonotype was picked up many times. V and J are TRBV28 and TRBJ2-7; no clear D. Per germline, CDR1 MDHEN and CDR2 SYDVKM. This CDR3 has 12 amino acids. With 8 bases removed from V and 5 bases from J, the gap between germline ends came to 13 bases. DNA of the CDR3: TGTGCCAGCGAGGCCATCCCCCACGAGCAGTACTTC. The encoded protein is CASEAIPHEQYF.

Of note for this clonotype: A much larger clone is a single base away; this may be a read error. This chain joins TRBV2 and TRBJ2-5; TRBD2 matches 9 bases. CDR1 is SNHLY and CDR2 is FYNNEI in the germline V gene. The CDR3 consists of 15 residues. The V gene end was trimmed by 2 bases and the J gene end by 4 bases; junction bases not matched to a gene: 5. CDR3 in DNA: TGTGCCAGCAGTGAACTAGCGGGGCACCGAGAGACCCAGTACTTC. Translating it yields CASSELAGHRETQYF.

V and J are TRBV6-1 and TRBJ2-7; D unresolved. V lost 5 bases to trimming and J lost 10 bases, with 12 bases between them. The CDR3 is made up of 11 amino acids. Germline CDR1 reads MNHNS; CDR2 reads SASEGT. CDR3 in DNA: TGTGCCAGCAGTCCACAATGGTTACAGTACTTC. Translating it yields CASSPQWLQYF.

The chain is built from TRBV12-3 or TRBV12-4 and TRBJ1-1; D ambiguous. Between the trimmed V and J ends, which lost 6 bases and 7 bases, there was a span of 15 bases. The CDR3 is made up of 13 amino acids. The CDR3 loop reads CASSLIYSYEAFF. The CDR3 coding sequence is TGTGCCAGCAGCCTAATCTACTCGTATGAAGCTTTCTTT.

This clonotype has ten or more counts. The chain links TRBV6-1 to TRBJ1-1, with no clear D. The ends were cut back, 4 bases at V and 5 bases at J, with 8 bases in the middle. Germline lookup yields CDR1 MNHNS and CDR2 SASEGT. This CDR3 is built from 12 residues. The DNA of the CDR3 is TGTGCCAGCAGTGCGACTCGGACTGAAGCTTTCTTT. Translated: CASSATRTEAFF.

The CDR3 DNA reads TGTGCCAGCAATTATCTAGCGGGGGACACCGGGGAGCTGTTTTTT. This encodes CASNYLAGDTGELFF. This chain connects TRBV28 to TRBJ2-2; TRBD2 agrees at 10 bases. The CDR3 contains 15 residues. Germline V gives CDR1 MDHEN, CDR2 SYDVKM. The J segment lost 3 bases and the V segment lost 7 bases, leaving 5 bases of the junction unmatched. The full variable domain, in which reference TRBV28 and TRBJ2-2 provide the parts outside the CDR3, is DVKVTQSSRYLVKRTGEKVFLECVQDMDHENMFWYRQDPGLGLRLIYFSYDVKMKEKGDIPEGYSVSREKKERFSLILESASTNQTSMYLCASNYLAGDTGELFFGEGSRLTVL.

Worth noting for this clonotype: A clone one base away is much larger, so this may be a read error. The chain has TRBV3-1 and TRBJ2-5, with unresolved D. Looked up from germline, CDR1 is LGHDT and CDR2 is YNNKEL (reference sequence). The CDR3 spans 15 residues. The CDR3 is CASSPSMSYQGTQYF. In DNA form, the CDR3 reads TGTGCCAGCAGCCCGTCTATGAGTTACCAAGGGACCCAGTACTTC.

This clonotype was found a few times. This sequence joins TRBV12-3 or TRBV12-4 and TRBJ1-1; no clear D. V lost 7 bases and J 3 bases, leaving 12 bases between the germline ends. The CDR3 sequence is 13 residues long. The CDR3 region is CASTQIPDTEAFF. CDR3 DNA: TGTGCCAGCACCCAGATCCCCGACACTGAAGCTTTCTTT.

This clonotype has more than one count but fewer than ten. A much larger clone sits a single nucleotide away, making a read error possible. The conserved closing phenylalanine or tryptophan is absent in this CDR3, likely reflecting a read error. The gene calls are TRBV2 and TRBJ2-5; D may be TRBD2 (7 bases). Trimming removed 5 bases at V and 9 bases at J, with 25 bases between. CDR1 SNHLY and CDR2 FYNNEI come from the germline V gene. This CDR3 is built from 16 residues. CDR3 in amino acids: CASSQTWTRPRGSQYL. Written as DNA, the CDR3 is TGTGCCAGCAGTCAAACTTGGACTAGACCTAGGGGGTCCCAGTACCTC.

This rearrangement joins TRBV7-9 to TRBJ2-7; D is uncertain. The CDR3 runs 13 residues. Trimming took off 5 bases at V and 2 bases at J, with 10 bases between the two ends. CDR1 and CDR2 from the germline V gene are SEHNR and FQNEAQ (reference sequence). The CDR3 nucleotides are TGTGCCAGCAGCGAAGGGATTCCCTACGAGCAGTACTTC. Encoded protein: CASSEGIPYEQYF.

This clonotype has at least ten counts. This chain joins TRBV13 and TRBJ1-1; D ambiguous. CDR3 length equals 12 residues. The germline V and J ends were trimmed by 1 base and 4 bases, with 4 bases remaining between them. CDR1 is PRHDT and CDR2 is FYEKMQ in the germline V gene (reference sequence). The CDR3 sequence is CASSLDPTEAFF. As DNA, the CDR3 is TGTGCCAGCAGCTTAGATCCCACTGAAGCTTTCTTT.

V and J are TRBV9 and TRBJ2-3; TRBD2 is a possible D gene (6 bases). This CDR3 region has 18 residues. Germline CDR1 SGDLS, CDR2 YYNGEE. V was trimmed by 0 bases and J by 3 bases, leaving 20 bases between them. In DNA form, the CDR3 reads TGTGCCAGCAGCGTAGGGATCACCGGGGGAACATGGACAGATACGCAGTATTTT. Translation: CASSVGITGGTWTDTQYF.

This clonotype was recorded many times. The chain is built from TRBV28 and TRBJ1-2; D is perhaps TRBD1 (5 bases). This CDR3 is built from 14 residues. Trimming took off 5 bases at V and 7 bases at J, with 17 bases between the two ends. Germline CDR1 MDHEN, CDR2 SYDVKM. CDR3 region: CASSMTERPSGYTF. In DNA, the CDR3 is TGTGCCAGCAGTATGACAGAAAGGCCGAGTGGCTACACCTTC.

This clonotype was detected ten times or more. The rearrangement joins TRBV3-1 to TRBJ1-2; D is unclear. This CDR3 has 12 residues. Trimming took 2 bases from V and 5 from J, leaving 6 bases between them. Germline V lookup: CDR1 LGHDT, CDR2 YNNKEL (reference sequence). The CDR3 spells CASSQLRYGYTF. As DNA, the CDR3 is TGTGCCAGCAGCCAACTACGGTATGGCTACACCTTC.

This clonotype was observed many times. The CDR3 sequence: CATSRGREGSYEKLFF. CDR3 coding DNA: TGTGCCACCAGCAGAGGCAGGGAGGGGTCTTATGAAAAACTGTTTTTT. The gene calls are TRBV15 and TRBJ1-4; perhaps TRBD1 as D (5 bases). CDR1 LNHNV and CDR2 YYDKDF come from the germline V gene (reference sequence). V was shortened by 1 base and J by 6 bases, with 15 bases between the two germline ends. This CDR3 has 16 residues.

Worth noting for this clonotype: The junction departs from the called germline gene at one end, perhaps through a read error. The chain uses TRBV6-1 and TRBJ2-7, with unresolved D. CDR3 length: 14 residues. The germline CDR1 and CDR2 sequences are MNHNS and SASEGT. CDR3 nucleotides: TGTGCCAGCAGTGGCCGCGACAACTCCTACGGGCAGTACTTC. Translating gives CASSGRDNSYGQYF.

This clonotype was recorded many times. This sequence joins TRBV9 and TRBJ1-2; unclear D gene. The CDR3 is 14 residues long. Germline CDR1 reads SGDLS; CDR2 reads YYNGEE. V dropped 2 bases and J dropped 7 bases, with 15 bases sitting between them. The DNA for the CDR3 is TGTGCCAGCAGCGTTCCCAGCCAAGCGGGTGGCTACACCTTC. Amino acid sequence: CASSVPSQAGGYTF. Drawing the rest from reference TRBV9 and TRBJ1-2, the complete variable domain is DSGVTQTPKHLITATGQRVTLRCSPRSGDLSVYWYQQSLDQGLQFLIQYYNGEERAKGNILERFSAQQFPDLHSELNLSSLELGDSALYFCASSVPSQAGGYTFGSGTRLTVV.

The CDR3 region has the DNA TGCAGTGCTAGAGTTGAGACTAGCGGGAACTACGAGCAGTACTTC. It yields the protein CSARVETSGNYEQYF. The chain uses TRBV20-1 and TRBJ2-7; 11 nucleotides match TRBD2. The CDR3 has 15 residues. Germline V gives CDR1 DFQATT, CDR2 SNEGSKA (reference sequence). The ends lost 1 base at V and 3 bases at J; junction bases unmatched: 5.

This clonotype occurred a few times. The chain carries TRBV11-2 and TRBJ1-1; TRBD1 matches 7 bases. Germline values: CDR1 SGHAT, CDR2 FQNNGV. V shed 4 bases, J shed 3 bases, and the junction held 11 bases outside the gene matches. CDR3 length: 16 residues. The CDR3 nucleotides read TGTGCCAGCAGCTCTTGGGACAGCCGAGCCTACACTGAAGCTTTCTTT. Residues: CASSSWDSRAYTEAFF.

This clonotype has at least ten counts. CDR3 region: CASSYSGTGGSGELFF. The CDR3 coding sequence is TGTGCCAGCAGTTACTCCGGGACAGGGGGTTCCGGGGAGCTGTTTTTT. V gene TRBV6-5 combines with J gene TRBJ2-2, with 11 positions matching TRBD1. CDR1 is MNHEY and CDR2 is SVGAGI in the germline V gene. The ends lost 0 bases at V and 6 bases at J; junction bases unmatched: 3. This CDR3 is 16 amino acids long.

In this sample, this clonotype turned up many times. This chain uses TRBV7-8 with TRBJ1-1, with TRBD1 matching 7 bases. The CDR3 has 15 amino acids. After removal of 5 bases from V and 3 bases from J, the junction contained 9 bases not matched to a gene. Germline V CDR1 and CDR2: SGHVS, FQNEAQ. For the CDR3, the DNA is TGTGCCAGCAGCACACACTGGACAGGCGACACTGAAGCTTTCTTT. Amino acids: CASSTHWTGDTEAFF.

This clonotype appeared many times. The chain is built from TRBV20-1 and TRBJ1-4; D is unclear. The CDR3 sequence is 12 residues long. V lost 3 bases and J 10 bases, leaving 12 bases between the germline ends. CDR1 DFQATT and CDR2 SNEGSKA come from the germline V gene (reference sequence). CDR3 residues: CSASSGEAKLFF. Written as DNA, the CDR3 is TGCAGTGCTAGTTCCGGGGAGGCAAAACTGTTTTTT.

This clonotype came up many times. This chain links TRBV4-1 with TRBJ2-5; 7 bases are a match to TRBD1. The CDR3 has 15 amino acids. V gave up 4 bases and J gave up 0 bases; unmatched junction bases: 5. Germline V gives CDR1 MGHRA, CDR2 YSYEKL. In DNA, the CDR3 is TGCGCCAGCAGCCTTACCGGGACAGACCAAGAGACCCAGTACTTC. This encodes CASSLTGTDQETQYF.

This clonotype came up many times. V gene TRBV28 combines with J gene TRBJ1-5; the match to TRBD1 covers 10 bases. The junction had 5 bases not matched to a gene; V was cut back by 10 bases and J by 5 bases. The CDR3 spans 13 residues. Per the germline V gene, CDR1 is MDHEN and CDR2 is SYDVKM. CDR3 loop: CATSDRGHQPQHF. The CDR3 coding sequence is TGTGCCACCTCAGACAGGGGGCATCAGCCCCAGCATTTT.